This TCR beta chain was identified during a study of T cell responses to AZD1222 COVID-19 vaccine (dated by TCRdb to the early 2020s). Looking at the study overall: A total of 230 or so trial participants underwent TCR sequencing, of whom 207 received two doses of AZD1222 and some 26 received two doses of the MenACWY control vaccine. Trial participants were enrolled by age into subgroups of 18-55, 56-69 and 70-plus years, and roughly 160, 29 and 62 TCR-sequenced participants, respectively, were included in these subgroups.

General study outcomes and caveats: Nearly half of unique spike-specific TCRs reportedly recognized epitopes outside regions mutated in the B.1.351 and B.1.1.7 variants. The 56-69-year group was small, and its depth increase did not reach significance, likely because of low power. The whole spike protein was spanned by vaccine-associated CD4 TCRs, and dominant responses were seen in regions 160-218 and 743-854. No day 14 peak-response samples were available, so repertoires were characterized only after the peak T cell response. Conclusions about previously exposed vaccinees are limited, since just five to seven AZD1222 recipients were seropositive for SARS-CoV-2 at baseline. After two AZD1222 doses, both the breadth and the depth of spike-specific TCRs were significantly higher than at day 0 and than in MenACWY recipients. Most participants were white British and females outnumbered males, and the authors suggested that clonal diversity may have been underestimated.

The CDR3 regions of human TCRbeta chains were analyzed by immunosequencing. On the authors' methods: Repertoire TCRs were checked for matches against a reference library of SARS-CoV-2-specific TCRs that had been generated using the MIRA antigen-specificity platform. Breadth was defined as the fraction of unique TCRs that were SARS-CoV-2-associated. Depth was defined as the fraction of total T cells that were SARS-CoV-2-associated. Using the MIRA data, each spike-specific TCR was mapped to the spike region that the TCR reacts to and placed in a CD4 or CD8 class. Log10-transformed breadth and depth values were compared by one-way ANOVA with Sidak's multiple comparisons tests. TCRdb mirrors the immuneACCESS table, restricted to in-frame sequences. Some clones are absent from its copies; in checked studies, under half trace to an unresolved V gene, and the reason for the others is unknown. The V and J calls and clone size come from that table; D and trimming were worked out from the DNA. Across this sample there are about 140,000 clones, with about 90% seen only once. About 7.5% of the sample is in the top ten clones.

Details on this clone: This receptor's antigen is unknown. Per-base qualities were not stored, and no clone one base away is much larger.

The sample's time point label, decoded: about 28 days (+/-7) after the second vaccine dose. Read against the paper, the sample's treatment or condition label means: meningococcal conjugate vaccine given as trial control. Samples from vaccinated people were obtained from the UK trials COV001 and COV002, which included a single-blind randomized controlled phase 2/3 trial of AZD1222 (ChAdOx1 nCoV-19) in healthy adults. For TCRbeta chain sequencing, PBMC samples from trial participants were taken at day 0 and at day 28 after the second dose. This receptor was identified in an adult who received the MenACWY meningococcal vaccine as a control. Sequenced material: peripheral blood, taken 28 days after the second dose of the MenACWY control vaccine.

The sequenced DNA: TGTGCCAGCTCATCCAGACAGGACGGGGAGACCCAGTACTTC. This translates into CASSSRQDGETQYF. Recombination connected TRBV18 to TRBJ2-5, with TRBD1 tentatively as D gene (6 bases match). The cysteine opens and the phenylalanine closes a CDR3 of 14 amino acids. Only the CDR3 part of the read is kept: 42 bases, read in frame from the first base. Trimming at the junction amounts to 5 bases on V and 5 bases on J, and the germline ends lie 15 bases apart. CDR1 and CDR2 are read off the germline V gene as KGHSH and LQKENI. The full variable domain, completed from the reference TRBV18 and TRBJ2-5 proteins outside the CDR3, reads NAGVMQNPRHLVRRRGQEARLRCSPMKGHSHVYWYRQLPEEGLKFMVYLQKENIIDESGMPKERFSAEFPKEGPSILRIQQVVRGDSAAYFCASSSRQDGETQYFGPGTRLLVL.